The clone carrying this TCR beta chain has more than one count but fewer than ten. What it binds is unknown. The source of the sample is a study of CD8 T cells in ankylosing spondylitis. Study-wide points: It was reported that disease-linked clones were significantly enriched in matched ankylosing spondylitis synovial fluid. Disease-linked clones proved CD8+ and comparatively uncommon in peripheral blood. Earlier studies detected some motif variants in reactive arthritis synovial fluid and blood. Seemingly distinctive of ankylosing spondylitis blood was a TCR beta motif formed by eight highly homologous variants.

Libraries for TCR beta were made by quantitative 5'-RACE with molecular barcodes. TCRdb analysed the 5' RACE reads with MiXCR anew, one entry per CDR3 protein. The repertoire consists of 670,000 or so distinct CDR3 sequences, with under 20% occurring once and the leading ten covering under 20%. Germline V gives CDR1 KGHSH, CDR2 LQKENI. The CDR3 length is 16 residues. V shed 3 bases and J 2 bases; nucleotides not matched to a gene: 8. Specimen: blood, either unsorted or a sorted T cell fraction (not recorded which). This chain connects TRBV18 to TRBJ2-5; the match to TRBD1 covers 8 bases. The source is a male donor with ankylosing spondylitis. CDR3: CASSPIDRGRQETQYF. CDR3 coding DNA: TGTGCCAGCTCACCCATTGACAGGGGCAGACAAGAGACCCAGTACTTC.